This paragraph reports one TCR beta chain. Original analysis: How many nucleated cells were present was estimated from reference gene primer amplification. The method was immunoSEQ multiplex PCR; TCRdb's version includes in-frame clones alone and lacks a portion of them. Clonal size and the V and J genes are those of that table, whereas D and trimming came from the DNA. Of about 210,000 clones listed, roughly 81% are singletons. The source of the sample is a study of blood T cell repertoires in COVID-19. Study as a whole: Nucleic acid was either cDNA or gDNA, and it came from T cells, B-cell-depleted T cells, or PBMCs.

This CDR3 is built from 14 residues. Germline V gene sequence: CDR1 SGHRS, CDR2 YFSETQ. Losses at the gene ends were 3 bases for V and 5 bases for J; bases not matched to a gene: 7. This clonotype originated in a woman in her 50s with active or convalescent COVID-19. Sequencing was done on a sample of peripheral blood. The genes are TRBV5-1 and TRBJ2-5, with 7 bases matching TRBD1. CDR3 nucleotide sequence: TGCGCCAGCAGCTCGGGACAGCCAGGGGAGACCCAGTACTTC. Amino acid sequence: CASSSGQPGETQYF.